This TCR beta chain derives from a study of control samples from healthy donors and cancer patients. CDR1 KGHDR and CDR2 SFDVKD come from the germline V gene. V was pared by 4 bases and J by 4 bases, with 4 bases between. The CDR3 consists of 13 residues. Repertoires were generated with immunoSEQ multiplex PCR, while TCRdb's copy carries only in-frame clones and drops some. The table records tens of thousands of clones, 70% to 90% of them present only once. The sample comprised blood. The receptor was derived from a woman aged 50 to 60 in good health. The chain employs TRBV24-1 and TRBJ2-6; D is unresolved. The CDR3 nucleotides read TGTGCCACCAGTGAGGGAGGGGCCAACGTCCTGACTTTC. Its protein product is CATSEGGANVLTF.